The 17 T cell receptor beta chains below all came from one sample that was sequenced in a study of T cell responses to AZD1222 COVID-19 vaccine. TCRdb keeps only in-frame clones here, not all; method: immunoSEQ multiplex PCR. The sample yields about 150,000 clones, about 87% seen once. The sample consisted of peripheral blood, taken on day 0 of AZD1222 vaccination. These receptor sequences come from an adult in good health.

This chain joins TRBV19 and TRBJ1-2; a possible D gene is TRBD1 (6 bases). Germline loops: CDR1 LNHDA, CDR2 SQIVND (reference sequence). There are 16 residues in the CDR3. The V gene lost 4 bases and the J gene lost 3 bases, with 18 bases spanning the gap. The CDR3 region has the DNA TGTGCCAGTAGTAACAGACAGGAAGGAACTTACTATGGCTACACCTTC. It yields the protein CASSNRQEGTYYGYTF.

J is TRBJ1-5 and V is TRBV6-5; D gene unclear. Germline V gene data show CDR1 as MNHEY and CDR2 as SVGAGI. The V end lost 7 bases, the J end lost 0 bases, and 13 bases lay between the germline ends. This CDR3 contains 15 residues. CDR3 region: CASIRVVGSNQPQHF. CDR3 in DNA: TGTGCCAGCATTAGGGTGGTGGGTAGCAATCAGCCCCAGCATTTT.

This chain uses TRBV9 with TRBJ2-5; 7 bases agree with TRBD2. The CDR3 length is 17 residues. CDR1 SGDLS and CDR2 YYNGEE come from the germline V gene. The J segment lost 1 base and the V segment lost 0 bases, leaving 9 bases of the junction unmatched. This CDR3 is CASSVGASGGAQETQYF. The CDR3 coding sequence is TGTGCCAGCAGCGTAGGTGCTAGCGGTGGGGCCCAAGAGACCCAGTACTTC.

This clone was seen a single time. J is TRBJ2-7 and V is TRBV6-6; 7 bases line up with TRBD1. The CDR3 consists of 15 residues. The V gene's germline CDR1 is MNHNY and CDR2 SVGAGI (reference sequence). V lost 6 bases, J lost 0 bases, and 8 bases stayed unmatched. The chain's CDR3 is CASRPPGQISYEQYF. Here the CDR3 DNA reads TGTGCCAGCAGACCCCCGGGACAGATCTCCTACGAGCAGTACTTC.

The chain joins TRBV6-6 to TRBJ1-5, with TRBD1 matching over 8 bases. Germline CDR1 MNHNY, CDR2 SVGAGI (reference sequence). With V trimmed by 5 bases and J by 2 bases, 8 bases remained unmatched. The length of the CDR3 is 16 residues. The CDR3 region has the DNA TGTGCCAGCAGTCCCCCTGGGACAGGAGGCAATCAGCCCCAGCATTTT. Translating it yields CASSPPGTGGNQPQHF.

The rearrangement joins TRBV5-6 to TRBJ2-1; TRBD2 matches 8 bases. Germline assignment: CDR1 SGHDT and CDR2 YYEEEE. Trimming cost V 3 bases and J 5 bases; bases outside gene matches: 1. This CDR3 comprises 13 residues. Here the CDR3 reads CASSSGLDNEQFF. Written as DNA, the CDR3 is TGTGCCAGCAGCTCGGGACTAGACAATGAGCAGTTCTTC.

CDR3 sequence (DNA): TGTGCCAGCAGCTTTTGGGGTTCACCCCTCCACTTT. Protein sequence: CASSFWGSPLHF. The gene calls are TRBV7-2 and TRBJ1-6; unclear D gene. Germline V lookup: CDR1 SGHTA, CDR2 FQGNSA. The CDR3 totals 12 residues. V shed 3 bases and J shed 9 bases, with 6 bases lying between them.

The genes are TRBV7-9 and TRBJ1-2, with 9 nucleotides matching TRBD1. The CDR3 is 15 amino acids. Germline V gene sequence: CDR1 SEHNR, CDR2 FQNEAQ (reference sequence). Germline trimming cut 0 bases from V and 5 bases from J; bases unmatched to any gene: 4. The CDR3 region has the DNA TGTGCCAGCAGCTTAGCGGCGGGGACAGGGTATGGCTACACCTTC. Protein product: CASSLAAGTGYGYTF.

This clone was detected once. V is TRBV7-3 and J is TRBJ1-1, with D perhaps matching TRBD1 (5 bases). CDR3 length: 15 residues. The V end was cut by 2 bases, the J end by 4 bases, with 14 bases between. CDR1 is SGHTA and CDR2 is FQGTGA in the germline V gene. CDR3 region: CASSLLGGVSTEAFF. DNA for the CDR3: TGTGCCAGCAGCTTACTGGGGGGTGTCAGCACTGAAGCTTTCTTT.

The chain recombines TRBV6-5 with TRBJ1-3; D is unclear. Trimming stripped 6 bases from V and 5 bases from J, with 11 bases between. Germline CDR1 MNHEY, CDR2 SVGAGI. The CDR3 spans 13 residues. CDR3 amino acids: CASRTKGRNTIYF. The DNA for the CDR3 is TGTGCCAGCAGGACTAAAGGGAGAAACACCATATATTTT.

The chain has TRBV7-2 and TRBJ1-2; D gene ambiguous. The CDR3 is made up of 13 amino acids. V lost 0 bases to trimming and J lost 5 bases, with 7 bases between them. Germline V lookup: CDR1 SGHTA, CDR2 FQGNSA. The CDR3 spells CASSLARLYGYTF. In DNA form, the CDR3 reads TGTGCCAGCAGCTTAGCCAGGTTGTATGGCTACACCTTC. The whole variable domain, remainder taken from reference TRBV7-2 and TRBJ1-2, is GAGVSQSPSNKVTEKGKDVELRCDPISGHTALYWYRQSLGQGLEFLIYFQGNSAPDKSGLPSDRFSAERTGGSVSTLTIQRTQQEDSAVYLCASSLARLYGYTFGSGTRLTVV.

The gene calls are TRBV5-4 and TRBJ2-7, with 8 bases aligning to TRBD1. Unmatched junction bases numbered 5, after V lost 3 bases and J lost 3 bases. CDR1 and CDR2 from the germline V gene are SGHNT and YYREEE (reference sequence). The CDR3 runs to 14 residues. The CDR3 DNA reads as TGTGCCAGCAGCTATGGACAGGGTTTCTACGAGCAGTACTTC. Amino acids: CASSYGQGFYEQYF.

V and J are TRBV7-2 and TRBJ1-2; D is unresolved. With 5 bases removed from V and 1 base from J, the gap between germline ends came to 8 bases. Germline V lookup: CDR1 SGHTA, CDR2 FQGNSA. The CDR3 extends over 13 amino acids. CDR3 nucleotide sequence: TGTGCCAGCAGCACAACCGGTAACTATGGCTACACCTTC. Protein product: CASSTTGNYGYTF.

Here the CDR3 DNA reads TGTGCCAGCAGTCCGCTCCCCTCCGGGACTAGCGGGAATGGGAATGAGCAGTTCTTC. Protein sequence: CASSPLPSGTSGNGNEQFF. The chain joins TRBV2 to TRBJ2-1, with 13 bases lining up with TRBD2. Germline CDR1 reads SNHLY; CDR2 reads FYNNEI. Trimming removed 5 bases from V and 7 bases from J; junction bases left unmatched: 17. The CDR3 sequence is 19 residues long.

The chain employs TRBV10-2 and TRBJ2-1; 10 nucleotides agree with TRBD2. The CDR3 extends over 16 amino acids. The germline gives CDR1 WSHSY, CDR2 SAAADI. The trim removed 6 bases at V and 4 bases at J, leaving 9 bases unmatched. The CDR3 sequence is CASSGVGSGRYNEQFF. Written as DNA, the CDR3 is TGCGCCAGCAGCGGGGTGGGTAGCGGGAGGTACAATGAGCAGTTCTTC.

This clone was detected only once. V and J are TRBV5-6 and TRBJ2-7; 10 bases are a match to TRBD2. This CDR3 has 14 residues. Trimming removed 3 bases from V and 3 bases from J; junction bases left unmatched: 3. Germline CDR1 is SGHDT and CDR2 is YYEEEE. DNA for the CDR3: TGTGCCAGCAGCTGGACTAGCGGAGGCTACGAGCAGTACTTC. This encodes CASSWTSGGYEQYF.

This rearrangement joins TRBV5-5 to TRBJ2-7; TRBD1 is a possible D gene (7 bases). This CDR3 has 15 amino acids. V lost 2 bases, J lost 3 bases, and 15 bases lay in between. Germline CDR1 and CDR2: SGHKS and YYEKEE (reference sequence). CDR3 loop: CASSLGRGDHYEQYF. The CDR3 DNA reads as TGTGCCAGCAGCTTAGGCAGGGGGGACCACTACGAGCAGTACTTC. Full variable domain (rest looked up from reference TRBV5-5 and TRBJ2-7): DAGVTQSPTHLIKTRGQQVTLRCSPISGHKSVSWYQQVLGQGPQFIFQYYEKEERGRGNFPDRFSARQFPNYSSELNVNALLLGDSALYLCASSLGRGDHYEQYFGPGTRLTVT.